A selection of T cell receptor beta chains follows, all from one sample in a study of CD8 T cells in cerebrospinal fluid in Alzheimer's disease. Using the 10x single-cell sequencing reads, TCRdb records one entry per CDR3 protein without DNA. This sample's table has more than 1,200 distinct CDR3 sequences. Material: cerebrospinal fluid. The source is a human donor with mild cognitive impairment. Both conserved end residues are part of each CDR3. Size is stated for part of the rows, as once, few or many counts, or as a class when the clone is expanded.

cdr3_aa clone_size j_call v_call
CASSVGAGANSYEQYF medium-sized TRBJ2-7 TRBV9
CASRAQSAREDF medium-sized TRBJ2-5 TRBV2
CASSLEDATNEKLFF medium-sized TRBJ1-4 TRBV9
CSPRAGINYGYTF medium-sized TRBJ1-2 TRBV20-1
CASSYFGNSGNTIYF medium-sized TRBJ1-3 TRBV6-2/TRBV6-3
CASSQVGQGTDTQYF medium-sized TRBJ2-3 TRBV3-1
CSVDSAPDRFNYGYTF . TRBJ1-2 TRBV29-1
CASSLETSGGTYNEQFF medium-sized TRBJ2-1 TRBV7-2
CASTGGTDNSPLHF large TRBJ1-6 TRBV14
CASSRTGNYGYTF medium-sized TRBJ1-2 TRBV10-2